The rows below give T cell receptor beta chains drawn from one sample of a study of blood T cell repertoires in COVID-19. This table comes from immunoSEQ multiplex PCR, and its TCRdb copy is limited to in-frame clones, with some not included. The sample has roughly 410,000 clones, approximately 89% seen once; the top ten hold about 1.6%. Sequencing used peripheral blood. The receptors stem from a middle-aged woman with COVID-19, enrolled during active disease. The CDR3 runs from the conserved cysteine through the conserved F or W. The order of the fields is J gene, clone size, D gene, V gene, CDR3 DNA, CDR3 protein. A D gene is named only where the DNA matches it firmly. The size field is filled for only some rows; it gives once, few, many or a size class.

TRBJ1-1,-,-,TRBV9,TGTGCCAGCAGCGTCGGGGGGTCTTCAGAAGCTTTCTTT,CASSVGGSSEAFF
TRBJ1-2,-,TRBD1,TRBV7-9,TGTGCCAGCACCAGATCCGGGACAGGGGGAAGGGTCGATGGCTACACCTTC,CASTRSGTGGRVDGYTF
TRBJ2-3,-,-,TRBV4-3,TGCGCCAGCAGCCCTTCTAGCGTATCTAGCACAGATACGCAGTATTTT,CASSPSSVSSTDTQYF
TRBJ1-2,-,-,TRBV5-1,TGCGCCAGCAGCTTGGACCACGGGGACTATGGCTACACCTTC,CASSLDHGDYGYTF
TRBJ1-4,-,-,TRBV18,TGTGCCAGCTCACGCAGGGGCGAGGGTGAAAAACTGTTTTTT,CASSRRGEGEKLFF
TRBJ1-6,-,TRBD1,TRBV27,TGTGCCAGCAGTTTGGGACAGGGACTCTCACCCCTCCACTTT,CASSLGQGLSPLHF
TRBJ1-5,-,-,TRBV21-1,TGTGCCAGTTATGGGACAGGGGGTCGCAATCAGCCCCAGCATTTT,CASYGTGGRNQPQHF
TRBJ1-5,-,-,TRBV18,TGTGCCAGCTCACCAACGGACAGCCACAATCAGCCCCAGCATTTT,CASSPTDSHNQPQHF
TRBJ2-1,-,TRBD2,TRBV10-3,TGTGCCATCAGTGATCCGCGGGGGGGGTACAATGAGCAGTTCTTC,CAISDPRGGYNEQFF
TRBJ2-5,once,-,TRBV11-1,TGTGCCAGCAGCGTCCAGCGGGCGAGGGAGACCCAGTACTTC,CASSVQRARETQYF
TRBJ2-7,-,-,TRBV5-1,TGCGCCAGCAGCTTGGTGGCAGGGTCCCACGAGCAGTACTTC,CASSLVAGSHEQYF
TRBJ2-5,-,TRBD2,TRBV6-2/TRBV6-3,TGTGCCAGCAGTTACGCGGGGGGCAACCTTAAGGAGACCCAGTACTTC,CASSYAGGNLKETQYF
TRBJ2-5,-,TRBD1,TRBV5-4,TGTGCCAGCAGCTTGGGTGGGACAGGGATTGAGACCCAGTACTTC,CASSLGGTGIETQYF
TRBJ2-1,-,TRBD2,TRBV7-3,TGTGCCAGCAGCTACTTTAGCGGGGGAGGCTACAATGAGCAGTTCTTC,CASSYFSGGGYNEQFF
TRBJ1-5,-,-,TRBV6-1,TGTGCCAGCAGTGAAGCACAGGGCAATCAGCCCCAGCATTTT,CASSEAQGNQPQHF
TRBJ1-2,-,TRBD1,TRBV5-1,TGCGCCAGCAGCCGAGGACAGGGGGCGGGTGAAGGCTATGGCTACACCTTC,CASSRGQGAGEGYGYTF
TRBJ1-1,-,-,TRBV9,TGTGCCAGCAGCGCCCTAATGAACACTGAAGCTTTCTTT,CASSALMNTEAFF
TRBJ2-7,-,TRBD2,TRBV6-6,TGTGCCAGCAGTCGACGCCGGGACTACCTGTTCTACGAGCAGTACTTC,CASSRRRDYLFYEQYF
TRBJ2-1,-,-,TRBV11-2,TGTGCCAGCAGCTTAGGCCGGGACTCCTCCTACAATGAGCAGTTCTTC,CASSLGRDSSYNEQFF
TRBJ2-7,-,-,TRBV6-5,TGTGCCAGCAGTTACTCGAGCAGGGGCTCCTACGAGCAGTACTTC,CASSYSSRGSYEQYF
TRBJ1-4,-,-,TRBV7-9,TGTGCCAGCAGCTTAGGAGGGCCCAGTAATGAAAAACTGTTTTTT,CASSLGGPSNEKLFF
TRBJ1-1,-,-,TRBV27,TGTGCCAGCAGTTTATACGGGACACATTTCACTGAAGCTTTCTTT,CASSLYGTHFTEAFF
TRBJ1-1,few,-,TRBV25-1,TGTGCCAGCAGCACGAACAGGGTTGAAGCTTTCTTT,CASSTNRVEAFF
TRBJ1-1,-,TRBD1,TRBV7-9,TGTGCCAGCAGCTCGGGGGGACAGGGGAACACTGAAGCTTTCTTT,CASSSGGQGNTEAFF
TRBJ1-2,-,-,TRBV29-1,TGCAGCATTGGGGACATCGCAGTCTATGGCTACACCTTC,CSIGDIAVYGYTF
TRBJ1-5,-,-,TRBV15,TGTGCCACCAGCAGAGAGCGGGGTAGCAATCAGCCCCAGCATTTT,CATSRERGSNQPQHF
TRBJ2-5,few,TRBD2,TRBV4-1,TGCGCCAGCAGCCAAGAGATCGGCGGGAGTTATGAGACCCAGTACTTC,CASSQEIGGSYETQYF
TRBJ1-4,-,-,TRBV6-2/TRBV6-3,TGTGCCAGCAGCTTCCTTCCGGAAAAACTGTTTTTT,CASSFLPEKLFF
TRBJ2-1,-,TRBD1,TRBV7-9,TGTGCCAGCAGCTTAGACAGGGGGCATAACTACAATGAGCAGTTCTTC,CASSLDRGHNYNEQFF
TRBJ2-5,-,-,TRBV5-6,TGTGCCAGCAGCTTGTTAGTTCAAGAGACCCAGTACTTC,CASSLLVQETQYF
TRBJ1-1,-,-,TRBV5-1,TGCGCCAGCAGCTCACAGGGTCCCACTGAAGCTTTCTTT,CASSSQGPTEAFF
TRBJ2-7,-,TRBD1,TRBV5-1,TGCGCCAGCAGTACCGGGACAGGGGTTATCGAGCAGTACTTC,CASSTGTGVIEQYF
TRBJ2-1,-,TRBD1,TRBV5-1,TGCGCCAGCAGCTTGGACGGACAGGGGTTCTACAATGAGCAGTTCTTC,CASSLDGQGFYNEQFF
TRBJ1-2,-,TRBD1,TRBV27,TGTGCCAGCAGTTCCGGGACAGGGCTGGCTGGCTACACCTTC,CASSSGTGLAGYTF
TRBJ1-1,-,-,TRBV27,TGTGCCAGCAGTGTCTTACAGGGCGCCCCTGAAGCTTTCTTT,CASSVLQGAPEAFF
TRBJ1-5,once,-,TRBV27,TGTGCCAGCAGAAGGGGGTTCGGGGGGAAAGCGAATCAGCCCCAGCATTTT,CASRRGFGGKANQPQHF
TRBJ2-7,-,TRBD1,TRBV18,TGTGCCAGCTCACCGACACAGGGGGCGCGTGAGCAGTACTTC,CASSPTQGAREQYF
TRBJ1-1,-,-,TRBV23-1,TGCGCCAGCATCCTCAGGGACACTGAAGCTTTCTTT,CASILRDTEAFF
TRBJ2-1,-,TRBD1,TRBV30,TGTGCCTGGAGTGTATGGGGACAGGGTTCCTACAATGAGCAGTTCTTC,CAWSVWGQGSYNEQFF
TRBJ1-4,once,TRBD1,TRBV19,TGTGCCAGTAGTACAAAACCCGGGACAGGGGTCGAAAAACTGTTTTTT,CASSTKPGTGVEKLFF
TRBJ2-5,-,TRBD1,TRBV19,TGTGCCAGTAGTACGACAGGGCAAGAGACCCAGTACTTC,CASSTTGQETQYF
TRBJ1-6,once,TRBD1,TRBV27,TGTGCCAGCAGTTCCCCAGGGGGAGCACCCCTCCACTTT,CASSSPGGAPLHF
TRBJ1-5,-,TRBD1,TRBV28,TGTGCCAGCTCAGGGGGGAACGAGAGAAGCAATCAGCCCCAGCATTTT,CASSGGNERSNQPQHF
TRBJ2-7,-,-,TRBV6-6,TGTGCCAGCAGCCACACAGGGGGGGGTTCCTACGAGCAGTACTTC,CASSHTGGGSYEQYF
TRBJ1-5,once,TRBD1,TRBV6-5,TGTGCCAGCCGGACAGGGAGCAATCAGCCCCAGCATTTT,CASRTGSNQPQHF
TRBJ2-1,-,TRBD1,TRBV11-2,TGTGCCAGCAGCTTCCTCGGGACAGGAGAGCAGTTCTTC,CASSFLGTGEQFF
TRBJ2-3,-,TRBD1,TRBV28,TGTGCCAGCAGCCAAGGGGGCGCGGAGCCCGATACGCAGTATTTT,CASSQGGAEPDTQYF
TRBJ2-7,-,TRBD2,TRBV10-3,TGTGCCATCAGGAGTGGGACTAGCGGTTACGAGCAGTACTTC,CAIRSGTSGYEQYF
TRBJ1-2,few,TRBD1,TRBV7-3,TGTGCCAGCAGCCGATCGCCCGGGACAGGGGGTGGCTACACCTTC,CASSRSPGTGGGYTF
TRBJ2-3,-,-,TRBV19,TGTGCCAGTAGTATATCCGGGTCCCGGAAAGATACGCAGTATTTT,CASSISGSRKDTQYF
TRBJ2-3,-,-,TRBV2,TGTGCCAGCAGCAATGCGGATACGCAGTATTTT,CASSNADTQYF
TRBJ1-5,-,-,TRBV5-5,TGTGCCAGCAGCTTGGTTCAGGGGCCGAATCAGCCCCAGCATTTT,CASSLVQGPNQPQHF
TRBJ1-6,-,-,TRBV5-1,TGCGCCAGCAGCTTGAAATTAGATTCACCCCTCCACTTT,CASSLKLDSPLHF
TRBJ1-1,-,-,TRBV27,TGTGCCAGCAGTTTATTGGCGGGGACTGAAGCTTTCTTT,CASSLLAGTEAFF
TRBJ2-7,many,TRBD1,TRBV27,TGTGCCAGCAGCTATAGGGGGGACAGGGGGGACGAGCAGTACTTC,CASSYRGDRGDEQYF
TRBJ1-5,-,TRBD1,TRBV24-1,TGTGCCACCAGTGACCCCGGACAGGGTGATCAGCCCCAGCATTTT,CATSDPGQGDQPQHF
TRBJ2-2,-,-,TRBV13,TGTGCCAGCAGCTTAGGGCGGGGGAACACCGGGGAGCTGTTTTTT,CASSLGRGNTGELFF